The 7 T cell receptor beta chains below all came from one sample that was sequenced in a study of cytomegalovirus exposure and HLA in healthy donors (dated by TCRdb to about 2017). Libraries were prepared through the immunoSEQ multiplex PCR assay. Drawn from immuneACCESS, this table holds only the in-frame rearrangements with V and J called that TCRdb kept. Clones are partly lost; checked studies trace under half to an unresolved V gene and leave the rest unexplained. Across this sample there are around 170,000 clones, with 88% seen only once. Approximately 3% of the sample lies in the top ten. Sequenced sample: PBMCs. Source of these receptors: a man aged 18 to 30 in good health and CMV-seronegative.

CDR3 loop: CSVGFLGRETQYF. The CDR3 nucleotides read TGCAGCGTTGGGTTCCTCGGTCGGGAGACCCAGTACTTC. J is TRBJ2-5 and V is TRBV29-1; D is ambiguous. The CDR3 is 13 amino acids. The germline gives CDR1 SQVTM, CDR2 ANQGSEA. The V end was cut by 4 bases, the J end by 5 bases, with 14 bases between. The variable domain in full, with the rest retrieved from reference TRBV29-1 and TRBJ2-5, is SAVISQKPSRDICQRGTSLTIQCQVDSQVTMMFWYRQQPGQSLTLIATANQGSEATYESGFVIDKFPISRPNLTFSTLTVSNMSPEDSSIYLCSVGFLGRETQYFGPGTRLLVL.

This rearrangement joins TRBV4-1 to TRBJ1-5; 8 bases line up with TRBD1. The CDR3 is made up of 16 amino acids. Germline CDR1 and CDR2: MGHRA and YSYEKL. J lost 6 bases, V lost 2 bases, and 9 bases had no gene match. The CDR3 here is CASSQSRQGTGQPQHF. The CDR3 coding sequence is TGCGCCAGCAGCCAAAGCCGACAGGGGACGGGTCAGCCCCAGCATTTT.

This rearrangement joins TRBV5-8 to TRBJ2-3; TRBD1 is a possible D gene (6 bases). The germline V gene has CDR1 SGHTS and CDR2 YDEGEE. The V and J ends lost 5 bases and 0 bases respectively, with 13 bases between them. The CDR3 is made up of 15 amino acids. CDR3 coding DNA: TGTGCCAGCAGTCACAGGGATACTAGCACAGATACGCAGTATTTT. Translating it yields CASSHRDTSTDTQYF. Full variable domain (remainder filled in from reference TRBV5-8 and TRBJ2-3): EAGVTQSPTHLIKTRGQQATLRCSPISGHTSVYWYQQALGLGLQFLLWYDEGEERNRGNFPPRFSGRQFPNYSSELNVNALELEDSALYLCASSHRDTSTDTQYFGPGTRLTVL.

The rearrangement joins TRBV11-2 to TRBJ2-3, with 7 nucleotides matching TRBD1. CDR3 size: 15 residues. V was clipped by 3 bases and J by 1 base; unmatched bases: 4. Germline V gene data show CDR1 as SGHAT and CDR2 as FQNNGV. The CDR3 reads CASSLATGGTDTQYF. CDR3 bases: TGTGCCAGCAGCTTGGCAACAGGGGGCACAGATACGCAGTATTTT.

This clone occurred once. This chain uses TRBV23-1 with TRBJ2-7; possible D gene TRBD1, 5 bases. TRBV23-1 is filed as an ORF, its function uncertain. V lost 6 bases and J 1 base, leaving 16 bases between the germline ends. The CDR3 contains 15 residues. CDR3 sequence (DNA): TGCGCCAGCAGCCCTGACAGTCATGGATCCTACGAGCAGTACGTC. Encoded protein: CASSPDSHGSYEQYV.

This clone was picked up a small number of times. CDR3 protein: CASSAGLPNYGYTF. CDR3 coding DNA: TGTGCCAGCAGTGCAGGCCTCCCTAACTATGGCTACACCTTC. This chain joins TRBV28 and TRBJ1-2; D is undetermined. V was clipped by 5 bases and J by 0 bases, with 10 bases between them. Germline-derived CDR1 and CDR2 are MDHEN and SYDVKM. This CDR3 is 14 amino acids long.

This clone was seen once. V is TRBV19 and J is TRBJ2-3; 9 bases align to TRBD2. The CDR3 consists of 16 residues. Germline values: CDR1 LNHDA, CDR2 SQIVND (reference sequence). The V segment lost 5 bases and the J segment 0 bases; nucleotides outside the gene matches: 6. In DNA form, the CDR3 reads TGTGCCAGTAGTGGGTTAGCGGGGGCTAGCACAGATACGCAGTATTTT. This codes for CASSGLAGASTDTQYF.